The text below deals with one TCR beta chain. Its antigen is undetermined. This CDR3 comprises 17 residues. Germline V CDR1 and CDR2: SGHAT, FQNNGV. J was trimmed by 4 bases and V by 1 base; bases with no gene match: 8. This entry comes from a study of T cell responses to AZD1222 COVID-19 vaccine. Across the whole study: Second-dose intervals of approximately 4 or approximately 12 weeks were pooled.

This table comes from immunoSEQ multiplex PCR, and its TCRdb copy is limited to in-frame clones, with some not included. The profile shows about 180,000 clones, approximately 92% of them singletons. Whole-study results and caveats: When two AZD1222 doses had been given, Spike-specific TCR breadth and depth rose. Nearly half of spike-specific TCRs reportedly target variant regions that are unmutated in the B.1.351 and B.1.1.7 variants. No repertoire was sampled before or during the peak T cell response, only after it.

The J gene is TRBJ2-5, the V gene TRBV11-2; TRBD2 agrees at 11 bases. Sequenced here: peripheral blood, sampled on day 0 of AZD1222 vaccination. The source is an adult in good health. DNA for the CDR3: TGTGCCAGCAGCTTAGGGCTAGCGGGAGGACTGTCAGAGACCCAGTACTTC. Translating gives CASSLGLAGGLSETQYF.